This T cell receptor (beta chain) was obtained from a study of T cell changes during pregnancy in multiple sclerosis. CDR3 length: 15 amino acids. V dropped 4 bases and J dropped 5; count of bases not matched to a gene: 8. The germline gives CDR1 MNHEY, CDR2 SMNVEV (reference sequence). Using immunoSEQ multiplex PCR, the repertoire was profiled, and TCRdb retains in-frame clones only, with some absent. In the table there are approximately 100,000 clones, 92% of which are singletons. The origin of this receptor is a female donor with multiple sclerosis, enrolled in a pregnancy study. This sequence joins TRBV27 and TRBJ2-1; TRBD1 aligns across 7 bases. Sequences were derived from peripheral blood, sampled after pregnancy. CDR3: CASSSPGTANNEQFF. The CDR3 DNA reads TGTGCCAGCAGTTCCCCCGGGACAGCTAACAATGAGCAGTTCTTC.